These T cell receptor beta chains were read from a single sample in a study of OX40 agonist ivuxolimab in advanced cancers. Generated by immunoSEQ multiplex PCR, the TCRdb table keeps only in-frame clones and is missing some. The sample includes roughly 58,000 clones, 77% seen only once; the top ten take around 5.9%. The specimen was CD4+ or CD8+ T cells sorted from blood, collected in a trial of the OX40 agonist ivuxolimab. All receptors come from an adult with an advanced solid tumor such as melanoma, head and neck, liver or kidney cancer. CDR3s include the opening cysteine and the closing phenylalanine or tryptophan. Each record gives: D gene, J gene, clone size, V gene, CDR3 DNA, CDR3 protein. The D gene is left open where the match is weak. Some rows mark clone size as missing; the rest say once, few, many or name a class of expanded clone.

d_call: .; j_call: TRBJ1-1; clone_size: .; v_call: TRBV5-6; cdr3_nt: TGTGCCAGCAGCTTAGGGGGGATCCGCGAAGCTTTCTTT; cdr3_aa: CASSLGGIREAFF
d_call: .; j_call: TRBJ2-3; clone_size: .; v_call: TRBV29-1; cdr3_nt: TGCAGCGTTCTCCCAGCCACAGATACGCAGTATTTT; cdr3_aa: CSVLPATDTQYF
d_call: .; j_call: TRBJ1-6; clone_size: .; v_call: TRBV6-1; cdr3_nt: TGTGCCAGCGGAGGGAGGGACTATAATTCACCCCTCCACTTT; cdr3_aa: CASGGRDYNSPLHF
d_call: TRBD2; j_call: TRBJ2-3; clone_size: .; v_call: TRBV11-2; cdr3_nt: TGTGCCAGCAGCTTAGATCGGATAGCGGGAGGAGGAGATACGCAGTATTTT; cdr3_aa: CASSLDRIAGGGDTQYF
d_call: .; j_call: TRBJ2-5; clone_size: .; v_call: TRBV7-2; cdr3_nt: TGTGCCAGCAGAATAGTGGCCGAGACCCAGTACTTC; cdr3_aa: CASRIVAETQYF
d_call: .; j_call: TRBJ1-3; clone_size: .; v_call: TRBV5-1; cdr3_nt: TGCGCCAGCAGTCCCGGTAGGGCCGAAGACACCATATATTTT; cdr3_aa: CASSPGRAEDTIYF
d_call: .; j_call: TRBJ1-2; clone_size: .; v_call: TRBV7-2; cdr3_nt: TGTGCCAGCATCTTGGGGGGCACCCGAGGGGGCTACACCTTC; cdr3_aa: CASILGGTRGGYTF
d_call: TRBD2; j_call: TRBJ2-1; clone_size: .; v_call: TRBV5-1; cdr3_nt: TGCGCCAGCAGCTTTCGGGGGGGAACTCGGGAGCAGTTCTTC; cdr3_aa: CASSFRGGTREQFF
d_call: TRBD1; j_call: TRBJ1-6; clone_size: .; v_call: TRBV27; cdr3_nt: TGTGCCAGCAGTCGGGACAGAAATTCACCCCTCCACTTT; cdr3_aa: CASSRDRNSPLHF
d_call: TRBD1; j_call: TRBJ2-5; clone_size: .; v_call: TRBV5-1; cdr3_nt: TGCGCCAGCAACCCGACAGGGGGCTTAAAGACCCAGTACTTC; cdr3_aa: CASNPTGGLKTQYF
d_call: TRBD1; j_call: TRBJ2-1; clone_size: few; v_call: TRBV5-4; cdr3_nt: TGTGCCACCTTGACAGGGGGCAAATCCTACAATGAGCAGTTCTTC; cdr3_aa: CATLTGGKSYNEQFF
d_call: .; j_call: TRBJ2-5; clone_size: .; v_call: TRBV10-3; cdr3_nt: TGTGCCATCAGTGAGTCGAGGCTGGCGGGGACGGACGAAAGAGAGACCCAGTACTTC; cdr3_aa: CAISESRLAGTDERETQYF
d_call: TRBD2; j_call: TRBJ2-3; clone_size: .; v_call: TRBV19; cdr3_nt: TGTGCCAGTAGTATAAGGACTAGCGGGAGTGCAGATACGCAGTATTTT; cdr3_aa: CASSIRTSGSADTQYF
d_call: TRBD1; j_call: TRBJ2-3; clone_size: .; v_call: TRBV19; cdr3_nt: TGTGCCAGTGCCCGGGACAGGTACACAGATACGCAGTATTTT; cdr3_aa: CASARDRYTDTQYF
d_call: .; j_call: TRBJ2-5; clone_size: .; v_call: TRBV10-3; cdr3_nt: TGTGCCATCAATCGACAAGAACAAGAGACCCAGTACTTC; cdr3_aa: CAINRQEQETQYF
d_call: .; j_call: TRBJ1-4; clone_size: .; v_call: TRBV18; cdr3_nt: TGTGCCAGCTCACCCTCATCAACTAATGAAAAACTGTTTTTT; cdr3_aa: CASSPSSTNEKLFF
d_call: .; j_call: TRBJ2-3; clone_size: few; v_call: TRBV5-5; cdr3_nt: TGTGCCAGCAGCTTGGTTGGACAGACCCCAGATACGCAGTATTTT; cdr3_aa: CASSLVGQTPDTQYF
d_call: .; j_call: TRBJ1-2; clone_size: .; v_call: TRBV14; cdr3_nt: TGTGCCAGCAGCCCACAGGGCTCCTATGGCTACACCTTC; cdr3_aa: CASSPQGSYGYTF
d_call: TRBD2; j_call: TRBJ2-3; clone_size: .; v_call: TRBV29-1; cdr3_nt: TGCAGCGTTGGGACTAGCGGGGGCCACACAGATACGCAGTATTTT; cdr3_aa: CSVGTSGGHTDTQYF
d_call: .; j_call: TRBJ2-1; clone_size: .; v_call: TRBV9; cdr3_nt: TGTGCCAGCAGCGCCTTGGAGGGAGCTCACAATGAGCAGTTCTTC; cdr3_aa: CASSALEGAHNEQFF
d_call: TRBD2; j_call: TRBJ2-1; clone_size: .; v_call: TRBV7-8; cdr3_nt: TGTGCCAGCAGCCGTCAGACTAGCGTATCCTACAATGAGCAGTTCTTC; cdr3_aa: CASSRQTSVSYNEQFF
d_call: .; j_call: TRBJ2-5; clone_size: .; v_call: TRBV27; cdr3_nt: TGTGCCAGCAGTCGGACAATAAGCGTTGAGACCCAGTACTTC; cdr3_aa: CASSRTISVETQYF
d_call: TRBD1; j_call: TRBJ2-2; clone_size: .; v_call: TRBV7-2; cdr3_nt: TGTGCCAGCAGCCCACGACAGGGGAAGAACACCGGGGAGCTGTTTTTT; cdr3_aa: CASSPRQGKNTGELFF
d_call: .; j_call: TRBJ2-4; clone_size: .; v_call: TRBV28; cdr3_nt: TGTGCCAGCAGCCTAGCCAAAAACATTCAGTACTTC; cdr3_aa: CASSLAKNIQYF
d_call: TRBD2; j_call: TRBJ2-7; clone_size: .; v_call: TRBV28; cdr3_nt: TGTGCCAGCAGTTTTCGTGGGAGGGCCTACGAGCAGTACTTC; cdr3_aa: CASSFRGRAYEQYF
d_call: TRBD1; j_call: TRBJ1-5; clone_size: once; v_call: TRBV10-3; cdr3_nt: TGTGCCATCAGCAACAGGGGGCAGGCTCAGCCCCAGCATTTT; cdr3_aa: CAISNRGQAQPQHF